A single sample gave rise to the 11 T cell receptor beta chains below, sequenced in a study of blood T cell repertoires in COVID-19. Some clones are missing from TCRdb's copy, which holds only in-frame ones; the method was immunoSEQ multiplex PCR. This sample has approximately 220,000 clones, with 83% found just once. Sequencing was performed on PBMCs or T cells enriched from blood (not recorded which). Receptor source: a woman in her fifties or sixties who had been exposed to COVID-19.

The chain uses TRBV6-1 and TRBJ2-1, with a tentative D call TRBD1 (6 bases). The CDR3 spans 16 residues. The ends were cut back, 0 bases at V and 7 bases at J, with 16 bases in the middle. Germline CDR1 reads MNHNS; CDR2 reads SASEGT. The CDR3 sequence is CASSEAHRQGGNEQFF. The CDR3 region has the DNA TGTGCCAGCAGTGAAGCCCACAGGCAAGGGGGTAATGAGCAGTTCTTC.

The chain couples TRBV5-1 to TRBJ1-1; possible D gene TRBD1, 6 bases. Germline CDR1 SGHRS, CDR2 YFSETQ. This CDR3 has 13 amino acids. The germline V and J ends were trimmed by 7 bases and 4 bases, with 14 bases remaining between them. CDR3 sequence reads: CASRTEQVTEAFF. In DNA form, the CDR3 reads TGCGCCAGCCGGACAGAACAAGTCACTGAAGCTTTCTTT.

This clone was counted once. The chain carries TRBV30 and TRBJ1-3, with 7 bases identical to TRBD1. This CDR3 comprises 16 residues. V lost 3 bases to trimming and J lost 1 base; unmatched junction nucleotides: 9. CDR1 and CDR2 from the germline V gene are GTSNPN and SVGIG (reference sequence). CDR3 residues: CAWRIPTGDSGNTIYF. The CDR3 nucleotides read TGTGCCTGGAGGATTCCTACAGGGGATTCTGGAAACACCATATATTTT.

V and J are TRBV27 and TRBJ1-1; D ambiguous. V shed 5 bases and J shed 3 bases, with 19 bases lying between them. This CDR3 region has 16 residues. The V gene's germline CDR1 is MNHEY and CDR2 SMNVEV (reference sequence). CDR3 in amino acids: CASSKEAATFDTEAFF. The CDR3 region has the DNA TGTGCCAGCAGTAAAGAGGCCGCGACTTTTGACACTGAAGCTTTCTTT.

This chain links TRBV6-5 with TRBJ1-1; D perhaps matches TRBD1 (6 bases). Germline V CDR1 and CDR2: MNHEY, SVGAGI. Trimming cost V 5 bases and J 4 bases, with 14 bases left between them. The CDR3 has 14 residues. CDR3 nucleotide sequence: TGTGCCAGCAGTCCGGGGACACCGAGCACTGAAGCTTTCTTT. Translating gives CASSPGTPSTEAFF.

This chain links TRBV2 with TRBJ2-5; D is undetermined. This CDR3 has 10 residues. CDR1 and CDR2 from the germline V gene are SNHLY and FYNNEI. V was cut by 6 bases and J by 5 bases, with 4 bases left in between. CDR3 DNA: TGTGCCAGCAGCCTGGAGACCCAGTACTTC. Residues: CASSLETQYF.

V gene TRBV30 combines with J gene TRBJ2-2, with 8 nucleotides matching TRBD2. The germline CDR1 and CDR2 sequences are GTSNPN and SVGIG (reference sequence). The CDR3 has 19 amino acids. V was pared by 0 bases and J by 9 bases, with 21 bases of the junction left unmatched. CDR3 residues: CAWSVPQAGVGRLTRELFF. CDR3 nucleotides: TGTGCCTGGAGTGTTCCCCAAGCGGGGGTAGGTCGCTTGACCAGGGAGCTGTTTTTT.

CDR3 loop: CASSSHSGGPSSYNEQFF. CDR3 DNA: TGTGCCAGCAGTTCGCACTCCGGGGGGCCTAGCTCCTACAATGAGCAGTTCTTC. The chain has TRBV27 and TRBJ2-1; possibly TRBD2 for D (7 bases). The V end was cut by 4 bases, the J end by 0 bases, with 19 bases between. The CDR3 covers 18 residues. Germline CDR1 and CDR2: MNHEY and SMNVEV (reference sequence).

The V gene is TRBV5-4, the J gene TRBJ1-2; no definite D call. The CDR3 totals 15 residues. Trimming took 3 bases from V and 6 from J, leaving 18 bases between them. Germline CDR1 and CDR2: SGHNT and YYREEE (reference sequence). This CDR3 is CASSSERVGVDGYTF. In nucleotides, the CDR3 is TGTGCCAGCAGCTCCGAGAGGGTAGGCGTGGATGGCTACACCTTC.

In nucleotides, the CDR3 is TGTGCCAGCAGTAACGCGAATGAGCAGTTCTTC. It specifies CASSNANEQFF. This chain joins TRBV6-6 and TRBJ2-1; D uncertain. This CDR3 has 11 amino acids. The germline V and J ends were trimmed by 5 bases and 7 bases, with 6 bases remaining between them. Germline values: CDR1 MNHNY, CDR2 SVGAGI (reference sequence).

The genes are TRBV4-3 and TRBJ1-2; D is unresolved. V lost 0 bases to trimming and J lost 7 bases, with 12 bases between them. Looked up from germline, CDR1 is LGHNA and CDR2 is YSLEER. The CDR3 is made up of 14 amino acids. CDR3: CASSQDNERSGYTF. CDR3 coding DNA: TGCGCCAGCAGCCAAGATAACGAACGGTCTGGCTACACCTTC.